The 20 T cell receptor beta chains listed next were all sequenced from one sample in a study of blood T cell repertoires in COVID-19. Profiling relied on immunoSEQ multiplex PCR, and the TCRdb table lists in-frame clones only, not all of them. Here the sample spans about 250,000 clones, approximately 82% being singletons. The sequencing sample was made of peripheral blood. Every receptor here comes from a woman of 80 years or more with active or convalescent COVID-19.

As DNA, the CDR3 is TGTGCCAGCAGCCTTTCGAACAGGGGGGGCAATGAGCAGTTCTTC. Translated, it gives CASSLSNRGGNEQFF. The genes are TRBV2 and TRBJ2-1; perhaps TRBD1 as D (8 bases). This CDR3 contains 15 residues. Germline lookup yields CDR1 SNHLY and CDR2 FYNNEI. Trimming left V 6 bases short and J 6 bases short, with 18 bases between.

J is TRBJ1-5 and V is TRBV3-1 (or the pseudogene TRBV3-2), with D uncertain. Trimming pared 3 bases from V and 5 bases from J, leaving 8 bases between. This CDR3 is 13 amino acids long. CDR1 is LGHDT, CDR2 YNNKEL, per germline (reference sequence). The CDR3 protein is CASSQGYDQPQHF. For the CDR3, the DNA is TGTGCCAGCAGCCAGGGCTATGATCAGCCCCAGCATTTT.

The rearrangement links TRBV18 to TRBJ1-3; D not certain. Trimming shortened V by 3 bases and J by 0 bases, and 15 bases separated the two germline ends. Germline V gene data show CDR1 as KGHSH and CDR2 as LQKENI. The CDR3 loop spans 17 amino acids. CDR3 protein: CASSPMGRRGSGNTIYF. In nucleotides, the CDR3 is TGTGCCAGCTCACCCATGGGGAGAAGAGGCTCTGGAAACACCATATATTTT. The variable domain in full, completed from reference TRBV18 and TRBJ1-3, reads NAGVMQNPRHLVRRRGQEARLRCSPMKGHSHVYWYRQLPEEGLKFMVYLQKENIIDESGMPKERFSAEFPKEGPSILRIQQVVRGDSAAYFCASSPMGRRGSGNTIYFGEGSWLTVV.

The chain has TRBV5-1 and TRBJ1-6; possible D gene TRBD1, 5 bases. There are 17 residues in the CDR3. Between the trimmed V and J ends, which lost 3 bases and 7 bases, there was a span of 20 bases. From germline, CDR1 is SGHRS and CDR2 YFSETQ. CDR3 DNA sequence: TGCGCCAGCAGCTCGCGTAATCAGGGTTCGGAGAATTCACCCCTCCACTTT. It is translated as CASSSRNQGSENSPLHF.

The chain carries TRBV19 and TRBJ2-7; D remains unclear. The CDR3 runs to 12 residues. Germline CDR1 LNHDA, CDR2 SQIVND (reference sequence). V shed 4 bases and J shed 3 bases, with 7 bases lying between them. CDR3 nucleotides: TGTGCCAGTAGTACCGCCAGCTACGAGCAGTACTTC. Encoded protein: CASSTASYEQYF.

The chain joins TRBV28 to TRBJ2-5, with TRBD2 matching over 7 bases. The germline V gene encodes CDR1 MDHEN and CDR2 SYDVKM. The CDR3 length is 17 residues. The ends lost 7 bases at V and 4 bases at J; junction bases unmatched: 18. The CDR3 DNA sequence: TGTGCCAGCACTCCCGCCGCAGGGAAACGGGAGGCAGAGACCCAGTACTTC. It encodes CASTPAAGKREAETQYF.

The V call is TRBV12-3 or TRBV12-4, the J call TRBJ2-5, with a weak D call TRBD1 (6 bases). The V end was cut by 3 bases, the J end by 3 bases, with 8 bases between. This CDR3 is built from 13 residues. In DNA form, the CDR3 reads TGTGCCAGCAGTTTTCGGACAGAAGAGACCCAGTACTTC. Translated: CASSFRTEETQYF.

Here the CDR3 DNA reads TGTGCCAGCAGCTTGGGGTTCCGGGAGGGCAACACCGGGGAGCTGTTTTTT. As protein: CASSLGFREGNTGELFF. The chain has TRBV5-4 and TRBJ2-2; 8 positions match TRBD2. The germline V gene has CDR1 SGHNT and CDR2 YYREEE (reference sequence). The V gene end was trimmed by 0 bases and the J gene end by 2 bases; junction bases not matched to a gene: 6. The CDR3 length is 17 residues.

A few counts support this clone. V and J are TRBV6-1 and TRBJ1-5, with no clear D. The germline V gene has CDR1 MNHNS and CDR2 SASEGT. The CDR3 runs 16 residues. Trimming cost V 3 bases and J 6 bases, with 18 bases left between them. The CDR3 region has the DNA TGTGCCAGCAGTGAGGCCCGGGTTACAATGGGTCAGCCCCAGCATTTT. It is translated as CASSEARVTMGQPQHF.

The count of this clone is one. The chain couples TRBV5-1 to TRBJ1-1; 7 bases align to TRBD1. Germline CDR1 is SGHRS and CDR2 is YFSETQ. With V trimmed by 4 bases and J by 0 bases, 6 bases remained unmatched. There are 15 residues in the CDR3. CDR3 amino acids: CASSLGQLMNTEAFF. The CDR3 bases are TGCGCCAGCAGCCTGGGACAGCTCATGAACACTGAAGCTTTCTTT. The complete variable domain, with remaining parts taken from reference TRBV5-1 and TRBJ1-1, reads KAGVTQTPRYLIKTRGQQVTLSCSPISGHRSVSWYQQTPGQGLQFLFEYFSETQRNKGNFPGRFSGRQFSNSRSEMNVSTLELGDSALYLCASSLGQLMNTEAFFGQGTRLTVV.

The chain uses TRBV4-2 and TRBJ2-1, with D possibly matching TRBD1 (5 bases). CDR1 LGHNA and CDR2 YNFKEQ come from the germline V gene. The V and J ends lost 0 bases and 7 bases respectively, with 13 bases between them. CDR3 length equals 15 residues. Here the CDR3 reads CASSQDRQGSNEQFF. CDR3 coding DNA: TGTGCCAGCAGCCAAGATCGTCAGGGCTCGAATGAGCAGTTCTTC.

Written as DNA, the CDR3 is TGTGCCAGCAGCTCGCAGATTACTAGCGGGGGGTGGTATGAGCAGTTCTTC. Its translation is CASSSQITSGGWYEQFF. V and J are TRBV5-4 and TRBJ2-1; 12 nucleotides line up with TRBD2. V lost 3 bases to trimming and J lost 8 bases; unmatched junction nucleotides: 12. The CDR3 has 17 amino acids. Germline V gives CDR1 SGHNT, CDR2 YYREEE (reference sequence).

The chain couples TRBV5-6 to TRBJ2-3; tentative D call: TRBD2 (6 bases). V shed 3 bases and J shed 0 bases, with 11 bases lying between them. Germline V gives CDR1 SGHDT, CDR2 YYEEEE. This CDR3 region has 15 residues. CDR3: CASSWGLASTDTQYF. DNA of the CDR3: TGTGCCAGCAGCTGGGGACTCGCTAGCACAGATACGCAGTATTTT.

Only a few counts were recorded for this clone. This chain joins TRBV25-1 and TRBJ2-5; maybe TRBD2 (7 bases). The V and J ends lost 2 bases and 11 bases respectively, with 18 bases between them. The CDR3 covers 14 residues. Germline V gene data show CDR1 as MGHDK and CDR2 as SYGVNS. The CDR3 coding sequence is TGTGCCAGCAGTGAAGGGGGCAAGCGGGGTCCACAGTACTTC. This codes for CASSEGGKRGPQYF. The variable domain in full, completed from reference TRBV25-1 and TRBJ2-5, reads EADIYQTPRYLVIGTGKKITLECSQTMGHDKMYWYQQDPGMELHLIHYSYGVNSTEKGDLSSESTVSRIRTEHFPLTLESARPSHTSQYLCASSEGGKRGPQYFGPGTRLLVL.

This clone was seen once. This CDR3 is CASSSPTRERNEQFF. As DNA, the CDR3 is TGTGCCAGCAGTTCTCCCACTAGGGAGCGTAACGAGCAGTTCTTC. The rearrangement links TRBV6-2 or TRBV6-3 to TRBJ2-1, with D perhaps TRBD2 (5 bases). The germline CDR1 and CDR2 sequences are MNHEY and SVGEGT. Trimming cost V 4 bases and J 10 bases, with 20 bases left between them. This CDR3 region has 15 residues.

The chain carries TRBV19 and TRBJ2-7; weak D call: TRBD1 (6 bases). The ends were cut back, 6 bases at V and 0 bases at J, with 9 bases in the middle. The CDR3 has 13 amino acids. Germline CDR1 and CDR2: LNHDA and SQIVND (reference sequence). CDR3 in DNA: TGTGCCAGTAGGAAGACAGGCTCCTACGAGCAGTACTTC. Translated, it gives CASRKTGSYEQYF. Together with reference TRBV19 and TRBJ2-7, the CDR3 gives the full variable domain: DGGITQSPKYLFRKEGQNVTLSCEQNLNHDAMYWYRQDPGQGLRLIYYSQIVNDFQKGDIAEGYSVSREKKESFPLTVTSAQKNPTAFYLCASRKTGSYEQYFGPGTRLTVT.

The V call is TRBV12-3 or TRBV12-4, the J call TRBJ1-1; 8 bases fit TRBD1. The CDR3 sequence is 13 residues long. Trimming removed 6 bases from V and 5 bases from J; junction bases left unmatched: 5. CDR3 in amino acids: CASRGQAETEAFF. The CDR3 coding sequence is TGTGCCAGCAGGGGACAGGCGGAAACTGAAGCTTTCTTT.

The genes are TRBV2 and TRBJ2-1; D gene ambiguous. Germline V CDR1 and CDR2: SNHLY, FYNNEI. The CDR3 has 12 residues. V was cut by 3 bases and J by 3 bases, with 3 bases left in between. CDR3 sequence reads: CASSDGYNEQFF. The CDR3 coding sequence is TGTGCCAGCAGTGACGGCTACAATGAGCAGTTCTTC.

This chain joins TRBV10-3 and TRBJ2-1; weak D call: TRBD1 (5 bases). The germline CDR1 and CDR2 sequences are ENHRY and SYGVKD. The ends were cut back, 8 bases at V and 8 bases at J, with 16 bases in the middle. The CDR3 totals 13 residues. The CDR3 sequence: CAIALREGDEQFF. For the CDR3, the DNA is TGTGCCATCGCCCTCAGGGAAGGCGATGAGCAGTTCTTC.

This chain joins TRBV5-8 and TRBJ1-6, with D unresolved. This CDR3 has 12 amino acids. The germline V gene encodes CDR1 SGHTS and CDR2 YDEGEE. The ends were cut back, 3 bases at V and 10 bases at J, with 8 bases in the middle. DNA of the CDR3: TGTGCCAGCAGCTCGGTGTCGTCACCCCTCCACTTT. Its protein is CASSSVSSPLHF.